This T cell receptor (beta chain) was documented in a study of metastatic and nonmetastatic thyroid tumors. Study context: Peripheral blood and tumor or nodule samples from malignant and benign thyroid patients were compared.

V lost 6 bases to trimming and J lost 2 bases, with 11 bases between them. CDR1 is DFQATT and CDR2 is SNEGSKA in the germline V gene (reference sequence). This CDR3 is 13 amino acids long. Source study methods: The distant-metastasis classifier for papillary thyroid cancer was built from CDR3 differences across clinicopathological groups. TCRdb recomputed clones from the PCR reads via MiXCR. What appears here as the V and J calls and clone size reflects TCRdb's work, not the paper's. The sample yields 60,000 or so clones, 25% to 35% seen once. This clone was picked up one time. The antigen is unknown. Every patient was untreated before thyroid surgery. Whole-study findings and limits: Malignant tumors reportedly showed significantly higher TCR beta diversity than benign nodules in both blood and tumor.

Sequencing input: blood. The TCR was taken from a female donor with papillary thyroid cancer or a benign thyroid nodule (not recorded which). Some clones in this sample may be carry-over from other donors' samples. This chain joins TRBV20-1 and TRBJ1-5, with a possible D match to TRBD1 (6 bases). In nucleotides, the CDR3 is TGCAGTGCCTACAGGGACTGCAATCAGCCCCAGCATTTT. This translates into CSAYRDCNQPQHF.